These 32 T cell receptor beta chains share one sample of origin, sequenced in a study of shared clonotypes between healthy human individuals. Naive CD8 cells lacked CD45RO, underwent positive selection for CCR7 and left out terminally differentiated effector memory CD45RA+ cells. Method: immunoSEQ multiplex PCR; TCRdb's copy keeps in-frame clones and lacks some. The sample records millions of clones, roughly 91% being singletons. Sequenced input: naive CD8+ T cells from PBMCs. The receptors stem from a man aged 18 to 35 in good health. Some clones in this sample may be carry-over from other donors' samples.

Regarding this clone: The same CDR3 also results from other DNA sequences found in this sample. The chain has TRBV9 and TRBJ2-7; 9 bases are a match to TRBD1. The CDR3 has 15 residues. With 3 bases clipped from V and 2 bases from J, the junction kept 6 bases outside the gene matches. Per germline, CDR1 SGDLS and CDR2 YYNGEE. CDR3 coding DNA: TGTGCCAGCAGCGCAACCGGGACAGGGACCTACGAGCAGTACTTC. This sequence encodes CASSATGTGTYEQYF.

Of note for this clone: The same CDR3 is also encoded by other DNA sequences in this sample. The chain uses TRBV4-1 and TRBJ2-7, with TRBD1 identical over 8 bases. The CDR3 length is 14 residues. Germline lookup yields CDR1 MGHRA and CDR2 YSYEKL. The trim removed 4 bases at V and 0 bases at J, leaving 2 bases unmatched. The CDR3 region is CASSPDRGSYEQYF. CDR3 bases: TGCGCCAGCAGCCCAGACAGGGGCTCCTACGAGCAGTACTTC.

J is TRBJ2-5 and V is TRBV6-5; D gene unclear. CDR3 size: 14 residues. Germline loops: CDR1 MNHEY, CDR2 SVGAGI. The ends were cut back, 0 bases at V and 2 bases at J, with 7 bases in the middle. The chain's CDR3 is CASSYSAYQETQYF. The CDR3 DNA reads TGTGCCAGCAGTTACTCGGCCTATCAAGAGACCCAGTACTTC.

The gene calls are TRBV11-2 and TRBJ1-2, with a tentative D call TRBD1 (5 bases). Per germline, CDR1 SGHAT and CDR2 FQNNGV. This CDR3 region has 12 residues. The ends were cut back, 11 bases at V and 4 bases at J, with 14 bases in the middle. The CDR3 here is CAAAGDGYGYTF. In DNA form, the CDR3 reads TGTGCCGCCGCGGGGGATGGCTATGGCTACACCTTC.

Turning to this clone: Distinct nucleotide sequences in the sample also encode this CDR3. The J gene is TRBJ1-2, the V gene TRBV27; D is unresolved. Germline lookup yields CDR1 MNHEY and CDR2 SMNVEV (reference sequence). Trimming shortened V by 7 bases and J by 5 bases, and 8 bases separated the two germline ends. The CDR3 spans 11 residues. The CDR3: CASTSGYGYTF. CDR3 in DNA: TGTGCCAGCACGTCCGGGTATGGCTACACCTTC.

This clone occurred once. The chain joins TRBV6-6 to TRBJ2-2; D is perhaps TRBD1 (5 bases). This CDR3 has 13 amino acids. Trimming removed 6 bases from V and 5 bases from J, with 10 bases in between. Germline V gene data show CDR1 as MNHNY and CDR2 as SVGAGI (reference sequence). CDR3 loop: CASSQGFTGELFF. As DNA, the CDR3 is TGTGCCAGCAGCCAGGGCTTTACCGGGGAGCTGTTTTTT.

The gene calls are TRBV11-2 and TRBJ1-1; 8 bases are a match to TRBD1. Germline loops: CDR1 SGHAT, CDR2 FQNNGV. CDR3 length: 13 residues. J gave up 7 bases and V 4 bases, and 5 bases lay outside the gene matches. CDR3 in amino acids: CASSSMGQVEAFF. In nucleotides, the CDR3 is TGTGCCAGCAGCTCTATGGGACAGGTTGAAGCTTTCTTT.

Remarks on this clone: In the same sample, other DNA sequences code for this CDR3. As DNA, the CDR3 is TGTGCCAGCAGCCAAGAAGAGGGAGGGCCCTACGAGCAGTACTTC. Protein product: CASSQEEGGPYEQYF. The chain is built from TRBV4-2 and TRBJ2-7; the match to TRBD2 covers 7 bases. The V gene end was trimmed by 0 bases and the J gene end by 2 bases; junction bases not matched to a gene: 4. Germline CDR1 LGHNA, CDR2 YNFKEQ. This CDR3 has 15 amino acids.

The chain joins TRBV5-6 to TRBJ1-3, with a weak D call TRBD1 (6 bases). The CDR3 spans 14 residues. V shed 4 bases and J shed 6 bases, with 14 bases lying between them. The V gene's germline CDR1 is SGHDT and CDR2 YYEEEE. CDR3 amino acids: CASSEGDIPNTIYF. As DNA, the CDR3 is TGTGCCAGCAGCGAAGGGGACATTCCAAACACCATATATTTT.

There are a few counts of this clone. J is TRBJ2-7 and V is TRBV7-7; D is perhaps TRBD1 or TRBD2 (5 bases each). Germline V gene sequence: CDR1 SSHAT, CDR2 FNYEAQ (reference sequence). V was clipped by 0 bases and J by 4 bases, with 10 bases between them. The CDR3 length is 14 residues. CDR3 DNA: TGTGCCAGCAGCTTAGCCTATGGGGGTTACGAGCAGTACTTC. Its translation: CASSLAYGGYEQYF.

The rearrangement uses TRBV29-1 and TRBJ2-7; D may be TRBD1 (6 bases). V lost 3 bases and J lost 4, with 13 bases in between. The CDR3 sequence is 13 residues long. From germline, CDR1 is SQVTM and CDR2 ANQGSEA. The CDR3 DNA reads TGCAGCGTTGAGTTGGGACATAGGTACGAGCAGTACTTC. This sequence encodes CSVELGHRYEQYF.

This clone was detected a few times. The chain combines TRBV25-1 with TRBJ2-7; D is undetermined. In germline, CDR1 is MGHDK, CDR2 SYGVNS. With 1 base removed from V and 4 bases from J, the gap between germline ends came to 5 bases. The CDR3 length is 12 residues. The CDR3 sequence is CASSESAYEQYF. CDR3 DNA: TGTGCCAGCAGTGAATCGGCATACGAGCAGTACTTC.

This clone was observed once. The gene calls are TRBV10-3 and TRBJ1-2; 7 bases are shared with TRBD1. The junction had 6 bases not matched to a gene; V was cut back by 5 bases and J by 6 bases. Germline CDR1 ENHRY, CDR2 SYGVKD. The CDR3 length is 13 residues. This CDR3 reads CAISPPGGDGYTF. CDR3 sequence (DNA): TGTGCCATCAGTCCCCCAGGGGGAGATGGCTACACCTTC.

The chain combines TRBV6-1 with TRBJ1-5; possible D gene TRBD1, 6 bases. Trimming removed 6 bases at V and 7 bases at J, with 16 bases between. This CDR3 has 14 residues. The germline V gene has CDR1 MNHNS and CDR2 SASEGT. The CDR3 spells CASRLTGFSQPQHF. CDR3 nucleotides: TGTGCCAGCAGATTAACAGGGTTCAGCCAGCCCCAGCATTTT.

The rearrangement uses TRBV11-2 and TRBJ2-6; TRBD1 matches 9 bases. From germline, CDR1 is SGHAT and CDR2 FQNNGV. There are 16 residues in the CDR3. Trimming at V came to 5 bases and at J to 0 bases, leaving 2 bases not matched to a gene. This CDR3 reads CASSNRGHSGANVLTF. The DNA of the CDR3 is TGTGCCAGCAGCAACAGGGGGCACTCTGGGGCCAACGTCCTGACTTTC.

Worth noting for this clone: Other DNA sequences in this sample translate to the same CDR3. V usage is TRBV28 and J usage is TRBJ2-2, with TRBD1 matching 9 bases. This CDR3 is built from 16 residues. Germline V gives CDR1 MDHEN, CDR2 SYDVKM. The junction had 10 bases not matched to a gene; V was cut back by 6 bases and J by 5 bases. The CDR3 here is CASRPGTGLSTGELFF. DNA for the CDR3: TGTGCCAGCAGGCCCGGGACAGGGTTGTCTACCGGGGAGCTGTTTTTT.

This clone was observed a handful of times. V is TRBV7-9 and J is TRBJ1-1, with a possible D match to TRBD1 (5 bases). The CDR3 has 11 amino acids. Germline V gene sequence: CDR1 SEHNR, CDR2 FQNEAQ (reference sequence). The V end lost 6 bases, the J end lost 6 bases, and 8 bases lay between the germline ends. CDR3 DNA: TGTGCCAGCAGGGGGGTCCCTGAAGCTTTCTTT. It yields the protein CASRGVPEAFF.

The chain links TRBV6-4 to TRBJ2-7; 7 bases are shared with TRBD2. CDR3 size: 14 residues. With 2 bases clipped from V and 12 bases from J, the junction kept 13 bases outside the gene matches. Per the germline V gene, CDR1 is MRHNA and CDR2 is SNTAGT. Here the CDR3 reads CASSDGASGANLYF. Written as DNA, the CDR3 is TGTGCCAGCAGTGACGGGGCTAGCGGCGCTAATCTGTACTTC.

The gene calls are TRBV27 and TRBJ1-2; D might be TRBD1 (5 bases). Per germline, CDR1 MNHEY and CDR2 SMNVEV (reference sequence). The ends were cut back, 3 bases at V and 5 bases at J, with 16 bases in the middle. The CDR3 is made up of 15 amino acids. CDR3 DNA sequence: TGTGCCAGCAGTTTCCGCGAGGGGTATCGGTATGGCTACACCTTC. Residues: CASSFREGYRYGYTF.

The chain couples TRBV7-9 to TRBJ2-1, with D perhaps matching TRBD2 (6 bases). CDR3 length: 16 residues. Trimming shortened V by 3 bases and J by 0 bases, and 12 bases separated the two germline ends. The germline V gene has CDR1 SEHNR and CDR2 FQNEAQ (reference sequence). The CDR3 reads CASSFVIGSSYNEQFF. CDR3 bases: TGTGCCAGCAGCTTTGTTATCGGGAGCTCCTACAATGAGCAGTTCTTC.

This clone was recorded a few times. V usage is TRBV19 and J usage is TRBJ1-5, with unresolved D. CDR1 is LNHDA and CDR2 is SQIVND in the germline V gene (reference sequence). The CDR3 extends over 14 amino acids. Trimming shortened V by 5 bases and J by 2 bases, and 10 bases separated the two germline ends. CDR3 loop: CASSWRLGNQPQHF. CDR3 in DNA: TGTGCCAGTAGTTGGCGATTGGGCAATCAGCCCCAGCATTTT.

The V gene is TRBV19, the J gene TRBJ2-7, with 9 positions matching TRBD1. There are 15 residues in the CDR3. Trimming at V came to 4 bases and at J to 6 bases, leaving 10 bases not matched to a gene. CDR1 is LNHDA, CDR2 SQIVND, per germline (reference sequence). The CDR3: CASSTTGGWLFEQYF. For the CDR3, the DNA is TGTGCCAGTAGTACCACAGGGGGCTGGCTCTTCGAGCAGTACTTC.

As concerns this clone: Other DNA variants within this sample encode the same CDR3. This chain uses TRBV6-6 with TRBJ2-7; D unresolved. Trimming took off 0 bases at V and 2 bases at J, with 5 bases between the two ends. The V gene's germline CDR1 is MNHNY and CDR2 SVGAGI (reference sequence). The CDR3 runs 13 residues. The DNA of the CDR3 is TGTGCCAGCAGTTACTCGGGCCCCTACGAGCAGTACTTC. Translation gives CASSYSGPYEQYF.

V gene TRBV16 combines with J gene TRBJ1-1, with a tentative D call TRBD1 (5 bases). Germline CDR1 is KGHSY and CDR2 is FQNENV. This CDR3 is 14 amino acids long. V shed 0 bases and J shed 7 bases, with 12 bases lying between them. CDR3 nucleotides: TGTGCCAGCAGCCAATCGGGCAGGGAGAATGAAGCTTTCTTT. Protein: CASSQSGRENEAFF.

The V call is TRBV27, the J call TRBJ2-7, with D possibly being TRBD1 (6 bases). The germline V gene has CDR1 MNHEY and CDR2 SMNVEV (reference sequence). Trimming shortened V by 4 bases and J by 0 bases, and 13 bases separated the two germline ends. The CDR3 sequence is 15 residues long. The CDR3 coding sequence is TGTGCCAGCAGTTCTCGGGTCAGGGGCTCCTACGAGCAGTACTTC. Its protein product is CASSSRVRGSYEQYF.

The V and J genes are TRBV5-3 and TRBJ2-2, with a tentative D call TRBD2 (5 bases). Being an ORF, TRBV5-3 has a function that is uncertain. Deletions cut 0 bases from V and 5 bases from J, with 8 bases between. The length of the CDR3 is 14 residues. CDR3 in DNA: TGTGCCAGAAGCTTGGAACTAGTAACCGGGGAGCTGTTTTTT. Translation: CARSLELVTGELFF.

This chain uses TRBV4-1 with TRBJ1-2; D is uncertain. CDR3 length equals 16 residues. Trimming took 0 bases from V and 4 from J, leaving 15 bases between them. Looked up from germline, CDR1 is MGHRA and CDR2 is YSYEKL. CDR3 nucleotides: TGCGCCAGCAGCCAAGATTTTATGGAGTCCGGCTATGGCTACACCTTC. This translates into CASSQDFMESGYGYTF.

The J gene is TRBJ2-7, the V gene TRBV28, with 8 bases identical to TRBD1. Germline assignment: CDR1 MDHEN and CDR2 SYDVKM. V shed 6 bases, J shed 6 bases, and the junction held 13 bases outside the gene matches. There are 15 residues in the CDR3. This CDR3 reads CASSSTFRQGPEQYF. CDR3 nucleotide sequence: TGTGCCAGCAGCTCAACATTTAGACAGGGGCCCGAGCAGTACTTC.

The chain recombines TRBV19 with TRBJ2-3, with 11 positions matching TRBD2. Germline-derived CDR1 and CDR2 are LNHDA and SQIVND (reference sequence). This CDR3 comprises 15 residues. The V and J ends lost 5 bases and 6 bases, in that order; junction bases with no gene match: 7. Here the CDR3 DNA reads TGTGCCAGTAGTCAACTAGCGGGAGTGGGTGATACGCAGTATTTT. It encodes CASSQLAGVGDTQYF.

CDR3 DNA sequence: TGTGCCAGCAGCTCGGGAGGGGATGGAAACACCATATATTTT. Its protein is CASSSGGDGNTIYF. The chain joins TRBV7-9 to TRBJ1-3; possible D gene TRBD1, 5 bases. Trimming removed 4 bases at V and 3 bases at J, with 10 bases between. Germline CDR1 SEHNR, CDR2 FQNEAQ (reference sequence). The CDR3 covers 14 residues. Full variable domain (missing parts from reference TRBV7-9 and TRBJ1-3): DTGVSQNPRHKITKRGQNVTFRCDPISEHNRLYWYRQTLGQGPEFLTYFQNEAQLEKSRLLSDRFSAERPKGSFSTLEIQRTEQGDSAMYLCASSSGGDGNTIYFGEGSWLTVV.

V is TRBV2 and J is TRBJ2-7; D is ambiguous. V lost 5 bases and J lost 2, with 10 bases in between. CDR1 is SNHLY and CDR2 is FYNNEI in the germline V gene. CDR3 length equals 13 residues. The CDR3 loop reads CASSQVDPYEQYF. The CDR3 nucleotides read TGTGCCAGCAGTCAGGTGGACCCCTACGAGCAGTACTTC.

This sequence joins TRBV7-2 and TRBJ1-5; maybe TRBD1 (5 bases). V lost 1 base to trimming and J lost 4 bases, with 11 bases between them. The length of the CDR3 is 15 residues. CDR1 SGHTA and CDR2 FQGNSA come from the germline V gene. In DNA form, the CDR3 reads TGTGCCAGCAGCTTAGGGGGGGGATGGAATCAGCCCCAGCATTTT. Residues: CASSLGGGWNQPQHF.